A few counts support the clone carrying this TCR beta chain. Its antigen remains unknown. A read error may be the cause here, since a much bigger clone is one base away. The data originate from a study of T cells in Graves' hyperthyroidism and ophthalmopathy. Notes on the study in general: Blood also carried most thyroid clonotypes expanded above 0.001.

Germline V gene sequence: CDR1 MNHNS, CDR2 SASEGT. There are 15 residues in the CDR3. The CDR3 regions of TCR beta were amplified from RNA transcripts. The TCR CDR3 was amplified in a first-round RT-PCR using the HTBI primer set. TCRdb redid the calling of the multiplex PCR reads with MiXCR, one entry per CDR3 protein. The sample holds about 400,000 distinct CDR3 sequences; 14% to 15% are singletons and the top ten take less than 15%. Patients having uncontrolled infection, another autoimmune disease, pregnancy or lactation were not included. Extraction of PBMCs used about 9.2 ml of fresh peripheral blood.

The V gene is TRBV6-1, the J gene TRBJ2-5; no clear D gene. Material for sequencing was blood. This receptor was obtained from a man younger than 35 with Graves' ophthalmopathy. CDR3: CANSEGVWDRETQYF. CDR3 DNA: TGTGCCAACAGTGAAGGAGTCTGGGATAGAGAGACCCAGTACTTC.